The source of this T cell receptor (beta chain) is a study of Tregs in tolerant kidney transplant recipients. Study-wide results and caveats: This study did not directly address biological reproducibility.

Sequenced by immunoSEQ multiplex PCR; TCRdb stores in-frame clones only, minus some. The data contain about 100,000 clones, 93% of them singletons. Comments on this clone: Its cognate antigen is unknown.

The nonmyeloablative bone marrow transplants came from related graft donors, with transient mixed chimerism. The specimen was CD4+ T cells from blood (PBMCs), collected 12 months after the transplant. The origin of this receptor is a human patient who received a combined kidney and bone marrow transplant. A share of the T cells may be of graft donor origin.

The CDR3 reads CASSSSGRGYNEQFF. The CDR3 DNA sequence: TGTGCCAGCAGCTCTAGCGGGAGGGGTTACAATGAGCAGTTCTTC. V is TRBV11-1 and J is TRBJ2-1; the match to TRBD2 covers 12 bases. Germline V gene sequence: CDR1 SGHAT, CDR2 FQDESV (reference sequence). CDR3 length equals 15 residues. The trim removed 4 bases at V and 4 bases at J, leaving 2 bases unmatched.